This T cell receptor (beta chain) was sequenced during a study of untreated major depressive disorder. Broader study findings: Generalizability is limited by the comparatively small study sample. Depressed patients' CD4+ T cells carried increased TRBV05-01 (Vbeta 5.1) usage versus control CD4+ T cells.

Points on this clone: Its antigen is unknown.

CDR1 and CDR2 (germline): SQVTM, ANQGSEA. Trimming took off 5 bases at V and 0 bases at J, with 8 bases between the two ends. This CDR3 has 13 amino acids. The table came from immunoSEQ multiplex PCR; TCRdb's copy has only in-frame clones and leaves some out. The repertoire has more than 25,000 clones, approximately 91% of them found once; the top ten carry 0.72%. The sequencing sample was made of CD4+ T cells from PBMCs. The TCR sequence derives from a woman in her twenties or thirties with major depressive disorder. The rearrangement links TRBV29-1 to TRBJ2-1; no firm D call. CDR3 residues: CSVLMGSYNEQFF. The CDR3 DNA is TGCAGCGTTTTGATGGGCTCCTACAATGAGCAGTTCTTC.